These T cell receptor beta chains were read from a single sample in a study of cytomegalovirus exposure and HLA in healthy donors. Method: immunoSEQ multiplex PCR; TCRdb's copy keeps in-frame clones and lacks some. This sample has about 150,000 clones, with over 8% found just once. Sequenced sample: PBMCs. All receptors come from a male donor in good health and CMV-seronegative. Both conserved end residues are trimmed from each CDR3. The order of the fields is V gene, CDR3 protein.

v_gene: TRBV28
CDR3aa: ASKKGGRNYGYT

v_gene: TRBV6-1
CDR3aa: AILQGADTQY

v_gene: TRBV6-1
CDR3aa: ASRQTGADEQF

v_gene: TRBV6-1
CDR3aa: ASSVVLPSGTPYEQY

v_gene: TRBV5-6
CDR3aa: ASSLRGSNQPQH

v_gene: TRBV7-2
CDR3aa: ASSRAPTRQGLSSPLH

v_gene: TRBV6-5
CDR3aa: ASSYSRGRGTGTQY

v_gene: TRBV4-1
CDR3aa: ASSQDFRGVRYHGAF

v_gene: TRBV7-2
CDR3aa: ASSSRDSSYEQY

v_gene: TRBV5-6
CDR3aa: ASSLISHIDRVDGYT

v_gene: TRBV4-3
CDR3aa: ASSQDLPPQLAVTDTQY

v_gene: TRBV29-1
CDR3aa: SVEDASGTSNTGELF

v_gene: TRBV5-1
CDR3aa: ASSLGLADSYEQY

v_gene: TRBV2
CDR3aa: ASSVTSGRAGELF

v_gene: TRBV6-4
CDR3aa: ASRGLDFLGQPQH

v_gene: TRBV29-1
CDR3aa: SVAGTATEAF

v_gene: TRBV6-1
CDR3aa: ASSSRDRSYEQY

v_gene: TRBV5-1
CDR3aa: ASSLWTGTDTQY

v_gene: TRBV18
CDR3aa: ASSSGENTEAF

v_gene: TRBV5-1
CDR3aa: ASSALGQGSGEKLF

v_gene: TRBV5-1
CDR3aa: ASSRGFSSGANVLT

v_gene: TRBV5-5
CDR3aa: ASSSPRDRGYEQY

v_gene: TRBV2
CDR3aa: ASSEGGGWGHQPQH

v_gene: TRBV6-5
CDR3aa: ASSFNAGQMNTEAF

v_gene: TRBV2
CDR3aa: ASSQEAGEQY

v_gene: TRBV7-2
CDR3aa: ATLSGGPNTGELF

v_gene: TRBV13
CDR3aa: ASSFGSPYNEQF

v_gene: TRBV27
CDR3aa: ASSLGLRELKY

v_gene: TRBV2
CDR3aa: ASSANLNIQY

v_gene: TRBV6-6
CDR3aa: ASSYEGALAYGYT

v_gene: TRBV4-3
CDR3aa: ASSQDPGKGTEAF

v_gene: TRBV19
CDR3aa: ASSIDGRGWTEAF

v_gene: TRBV2
CDR3aa: ASSAPGQPQH

v_gene: TRBV4-3
CDR3aa: ASSQDPTGYGYT

v_gene: TRBV4-3
CDR3aa: ASSQEEGWGNSPLH

v_gene: TRBV5-1
CDR3aa: ASSLRDSYEQY

v_gene: TRBV19
CDR3aa: ASRPFGQLVVVGQPQH

v_gene: TRBV15
CDR3aa: ATSRDTGGLEQY

v_gene: TRBV7-2
CDR3aa: ASSSMDRGTF

v_gene: TRBV9
CDR3aa: ASSVAPGGGETQY

v_gene: TRBV27
CDR3aa: ASSLLWRSGYT

v_gene: TRBV6-5
CDR3aa: ASSLQGANTEAF

v_gene: TRBV6-6
CDR3aa: ASRHQGSNQPQH